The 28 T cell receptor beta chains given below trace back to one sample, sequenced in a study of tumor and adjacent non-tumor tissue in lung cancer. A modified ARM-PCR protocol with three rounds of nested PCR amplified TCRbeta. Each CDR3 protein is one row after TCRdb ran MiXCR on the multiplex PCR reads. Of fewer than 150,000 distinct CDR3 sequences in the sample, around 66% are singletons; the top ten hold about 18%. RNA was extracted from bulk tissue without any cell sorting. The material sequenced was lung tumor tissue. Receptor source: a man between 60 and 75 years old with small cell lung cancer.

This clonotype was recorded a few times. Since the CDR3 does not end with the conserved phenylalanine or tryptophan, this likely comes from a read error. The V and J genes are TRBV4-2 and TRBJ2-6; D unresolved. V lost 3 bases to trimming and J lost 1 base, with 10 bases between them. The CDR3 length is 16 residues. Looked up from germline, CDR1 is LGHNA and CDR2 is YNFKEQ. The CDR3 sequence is CASSQSPVSGANVLTL. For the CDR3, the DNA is TGTGCCAGCAGCCAGAGTCCAGTTTCTGGGGCCAACGTCCTGACTCTC.

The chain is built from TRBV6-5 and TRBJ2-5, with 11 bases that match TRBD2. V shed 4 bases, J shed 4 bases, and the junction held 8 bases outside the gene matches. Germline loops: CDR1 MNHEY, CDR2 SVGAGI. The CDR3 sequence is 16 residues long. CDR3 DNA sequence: TGTGCCAGCAGTTCTGCCGGGACTAGCGGTCGAGAGACCCAGTACTTC. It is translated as CASSSAGTSGRETQYF.

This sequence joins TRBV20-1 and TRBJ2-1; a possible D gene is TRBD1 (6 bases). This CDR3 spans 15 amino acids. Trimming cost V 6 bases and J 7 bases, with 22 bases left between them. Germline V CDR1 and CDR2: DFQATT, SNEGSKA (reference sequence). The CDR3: CSARRDRYRLNEQFF. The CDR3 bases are TGCAGTGCGAGAAGAGACAGGTATCGATTGAATGAGCAGTTCTTC.

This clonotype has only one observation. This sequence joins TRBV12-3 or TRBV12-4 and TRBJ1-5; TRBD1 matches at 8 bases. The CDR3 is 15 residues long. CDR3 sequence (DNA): TGTGCGAGCGGACCGGGACAGGCAGCGAATCAGCCCCAGCATTTT. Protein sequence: CASGPGQAANQPQHF.

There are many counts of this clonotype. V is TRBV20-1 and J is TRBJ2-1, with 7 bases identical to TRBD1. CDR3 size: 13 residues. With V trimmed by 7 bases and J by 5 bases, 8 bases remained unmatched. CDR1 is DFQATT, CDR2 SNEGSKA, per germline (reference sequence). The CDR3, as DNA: TGCAGTGGCCATTCCGGGACAGACAATGAGCAGTTCTTC. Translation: CSGHSGTDNEQFF.

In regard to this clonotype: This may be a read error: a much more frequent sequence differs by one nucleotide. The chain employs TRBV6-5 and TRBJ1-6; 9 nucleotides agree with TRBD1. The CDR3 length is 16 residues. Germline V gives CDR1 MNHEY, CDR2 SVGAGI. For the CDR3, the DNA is TGTGCCCGCAGTTACTCGATAGGGACAGGGTCTTCACCCCTCCACTTT. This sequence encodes CARSYSIGTGSSPLHF.

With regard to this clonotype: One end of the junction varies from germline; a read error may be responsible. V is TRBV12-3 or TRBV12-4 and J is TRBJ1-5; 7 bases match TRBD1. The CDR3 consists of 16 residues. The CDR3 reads CASRPGTVHSNQPQQF. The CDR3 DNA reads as TGTGCCAGCAGGCCTGGGACAGTCCATAGCAATCAGCCCCAGCAGTTT.

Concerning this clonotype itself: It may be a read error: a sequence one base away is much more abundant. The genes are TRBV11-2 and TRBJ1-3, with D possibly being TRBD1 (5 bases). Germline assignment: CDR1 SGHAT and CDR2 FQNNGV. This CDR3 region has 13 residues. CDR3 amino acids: CASSPGRQNTVYF. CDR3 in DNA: TGTGCCAGCAGCCCGGGACGACAAAACACCGTATATTTT.

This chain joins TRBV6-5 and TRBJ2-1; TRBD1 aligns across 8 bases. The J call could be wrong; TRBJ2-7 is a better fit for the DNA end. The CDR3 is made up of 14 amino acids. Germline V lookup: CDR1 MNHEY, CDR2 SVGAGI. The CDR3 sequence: CISRLTGGRNEQYV. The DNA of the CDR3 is TGTATCAGCAGACTCACAGGGGGAAGGAACGAGCAGTACGTC.

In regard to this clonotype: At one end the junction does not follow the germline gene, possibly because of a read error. The CDR3 is CASSITQGGETLYF. The CDR3 DNA follows: TGTGCCAGCAGTATCACCCAGGGGGGAGAGACCCTGTACTTC. V gene TRBV6-2 or TRBV6-3 combines with J gene TRBJ2-5, with D maybe TRBD1 (7 bases). CDR1 MNHEY and CDR2 SVGEGT come from the germline V gene. The CDR3 is 14 amino acids.

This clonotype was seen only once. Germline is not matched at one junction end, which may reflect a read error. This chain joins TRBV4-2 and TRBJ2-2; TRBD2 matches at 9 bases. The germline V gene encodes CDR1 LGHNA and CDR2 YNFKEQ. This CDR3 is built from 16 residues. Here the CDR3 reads CSSSLRTSAYTGELFF. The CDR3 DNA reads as TGTTCCAGCAGCCTTCGGACTAGCGCATACACCGGGGAGCTGTTTTTT.

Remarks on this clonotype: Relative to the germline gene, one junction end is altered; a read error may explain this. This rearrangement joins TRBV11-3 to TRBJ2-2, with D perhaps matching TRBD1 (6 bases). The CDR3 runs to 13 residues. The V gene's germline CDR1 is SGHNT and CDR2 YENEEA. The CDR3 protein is CDSSFAGAGELFF. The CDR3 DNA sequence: TGTGACAGCAGCTTTGCAGGGGCCGGGGAGCTGTTTTTT.

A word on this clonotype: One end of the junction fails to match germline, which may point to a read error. CDR3 nucleotide sequence: TGTGCCAGCAGCTTACAGGGGGCCTACAATGAGGAGTTCTTC. Its translation is CASSLQGAYNEEFF. This chain connects TRBV11-2 to TRBJ2-1; 8 positions agree with TRBD1. CDR1 SGHAT and CDR2 FQNNGV come from the germline V gene. The CDR3 covers 14 residues.

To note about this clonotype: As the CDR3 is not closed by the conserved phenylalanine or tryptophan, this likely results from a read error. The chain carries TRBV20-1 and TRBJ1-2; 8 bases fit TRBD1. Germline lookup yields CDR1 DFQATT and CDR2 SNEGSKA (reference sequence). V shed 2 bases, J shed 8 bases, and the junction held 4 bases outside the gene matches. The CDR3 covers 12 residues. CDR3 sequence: CSARQGATGYTS. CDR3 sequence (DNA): TGCAGTGCTAGACAGGGGGCGACGGGCTACACCTCC.

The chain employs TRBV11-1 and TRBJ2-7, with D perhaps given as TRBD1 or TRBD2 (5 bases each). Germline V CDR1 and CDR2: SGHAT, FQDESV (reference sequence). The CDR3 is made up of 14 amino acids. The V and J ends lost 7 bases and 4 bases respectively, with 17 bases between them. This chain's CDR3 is CASNIGGPSYEQYV. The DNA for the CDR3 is TGTGCCAGCAACATTGGGGGACCCTCTTACGAGCAGTACGTC.

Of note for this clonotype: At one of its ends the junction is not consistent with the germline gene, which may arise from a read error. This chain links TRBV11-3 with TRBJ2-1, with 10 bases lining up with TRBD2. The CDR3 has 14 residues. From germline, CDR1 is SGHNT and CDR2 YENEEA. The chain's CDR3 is CTSSTGLAVNEQFF. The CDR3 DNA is TGTACCAGCAGTACCGGACTAGCGGTGAATGAGCAGTTCTTC.

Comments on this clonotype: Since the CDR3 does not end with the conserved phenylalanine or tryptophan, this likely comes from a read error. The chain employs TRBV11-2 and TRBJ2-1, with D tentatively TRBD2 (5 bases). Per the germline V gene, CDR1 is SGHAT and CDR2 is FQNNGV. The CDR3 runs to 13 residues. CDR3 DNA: TGTGCCAGCTGCTTAAGTTGGGAGAATGAGCAGTTCATC. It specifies CASCLSWENEQFI.

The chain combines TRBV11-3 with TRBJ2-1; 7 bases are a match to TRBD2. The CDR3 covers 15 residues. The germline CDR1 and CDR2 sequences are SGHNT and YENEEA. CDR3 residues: CVISLGAGLSNEQFF. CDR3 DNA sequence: TGTGTCATCAGCTTAGGAGCGGGATTGTCAAATGAGCAGTTCTTC.

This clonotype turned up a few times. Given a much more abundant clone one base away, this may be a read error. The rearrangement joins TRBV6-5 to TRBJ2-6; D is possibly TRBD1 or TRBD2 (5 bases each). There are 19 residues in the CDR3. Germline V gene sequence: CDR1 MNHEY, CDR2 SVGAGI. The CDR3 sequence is CASSYSITRAWSGANFLTF. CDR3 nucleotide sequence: TGTGCCAGCAGTTACTCGATTACTAGGGCATGGAGTGGGGCCAACTTCCTGACTTTC.

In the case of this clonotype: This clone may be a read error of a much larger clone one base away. CDR3 in amino acids: CASSPSILSGISTDMQYF. The CDR3 DNA is TGTGCCAGCAGTCCCTCTATCCTTAGCGGGATCAGCACAGATATGCAGTATTTT. The J gene is TRBJ2-3, the V gene TRBV2; TRBD2 matches 8 bases. The V gene's germline CDR1 is SNHLY and CDR2 FYNNEI. The CDR3 has 18 amino acids.

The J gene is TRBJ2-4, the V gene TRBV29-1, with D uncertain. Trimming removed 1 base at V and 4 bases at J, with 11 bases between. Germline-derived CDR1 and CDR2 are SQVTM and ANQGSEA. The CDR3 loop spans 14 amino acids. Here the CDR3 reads CSVEAPAKKNIQYF. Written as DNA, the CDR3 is TGCAGCGTTGAAGCGCCGGCAAAAAAAAACATTCAGTACTTC.

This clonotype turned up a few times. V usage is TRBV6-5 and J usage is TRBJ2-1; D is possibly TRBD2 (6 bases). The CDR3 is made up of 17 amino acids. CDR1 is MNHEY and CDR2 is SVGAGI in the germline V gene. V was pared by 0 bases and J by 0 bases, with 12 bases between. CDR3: CASSYSAGGSSYNEQFF. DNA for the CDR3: TGTGCCAGCAGTTACTCAGCAGGAGGGAGCTCCTACAATGAGCAGTTCTTC.

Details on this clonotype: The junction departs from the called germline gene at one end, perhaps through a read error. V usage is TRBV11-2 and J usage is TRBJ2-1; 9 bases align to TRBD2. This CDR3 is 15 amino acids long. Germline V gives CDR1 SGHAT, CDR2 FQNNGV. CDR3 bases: TGTACCAGCAGCTTAGTATTAGCGGGAGTGGTTGAGCAGTTCTTC. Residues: CTSSLVLAGVVEQFF.

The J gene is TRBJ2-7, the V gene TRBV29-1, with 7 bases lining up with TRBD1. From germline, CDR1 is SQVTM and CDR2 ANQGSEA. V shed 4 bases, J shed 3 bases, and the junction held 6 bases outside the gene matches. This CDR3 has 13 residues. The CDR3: CSVGGQRGYEQYF. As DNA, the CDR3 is TGCAGCGTTGGGGGACAGAGAGGCTACGAGCAGTACTTC.

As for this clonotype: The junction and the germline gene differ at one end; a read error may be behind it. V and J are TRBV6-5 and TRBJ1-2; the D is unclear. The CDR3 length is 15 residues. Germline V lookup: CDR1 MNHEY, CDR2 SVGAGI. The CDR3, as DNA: TGTGCCAGTAGTTACTCGGTCTTCTCTATCTATGGCTACATCTTC. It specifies CASSYSVFSIYGYIF.

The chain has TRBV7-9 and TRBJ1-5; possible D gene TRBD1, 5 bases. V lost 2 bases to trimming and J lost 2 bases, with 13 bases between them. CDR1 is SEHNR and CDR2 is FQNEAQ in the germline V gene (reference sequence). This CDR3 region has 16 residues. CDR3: CASSLTGVLCNQPQHF. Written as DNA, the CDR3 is TGTGCCAGCAGCTTAACAGGAGTGTTATGCAATCAGCCCCAGCATTTT.

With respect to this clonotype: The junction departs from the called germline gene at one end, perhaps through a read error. CDR3 protein: CSIAGTSFQSF. CDR3 sequence (DNA): TGCAGCATTGCAGGGACTAGTTTTCAGTCCTTC. The chain uses TRBV29-1 and TRBJ2-1, with 8 bases lining up with TRBD2. The CDR3 contains 11 residues. Germline V gene sequence: CDR1 SQVTM, CDR2 ANQGSEA.

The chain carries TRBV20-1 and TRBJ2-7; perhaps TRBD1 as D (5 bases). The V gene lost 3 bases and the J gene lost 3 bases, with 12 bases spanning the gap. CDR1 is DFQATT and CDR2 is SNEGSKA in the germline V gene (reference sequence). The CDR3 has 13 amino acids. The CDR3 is CSASFGQHYEQYF. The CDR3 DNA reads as TGCAGTGCTAGCTTCGGACAACACTACGAGCAGTACTTC.